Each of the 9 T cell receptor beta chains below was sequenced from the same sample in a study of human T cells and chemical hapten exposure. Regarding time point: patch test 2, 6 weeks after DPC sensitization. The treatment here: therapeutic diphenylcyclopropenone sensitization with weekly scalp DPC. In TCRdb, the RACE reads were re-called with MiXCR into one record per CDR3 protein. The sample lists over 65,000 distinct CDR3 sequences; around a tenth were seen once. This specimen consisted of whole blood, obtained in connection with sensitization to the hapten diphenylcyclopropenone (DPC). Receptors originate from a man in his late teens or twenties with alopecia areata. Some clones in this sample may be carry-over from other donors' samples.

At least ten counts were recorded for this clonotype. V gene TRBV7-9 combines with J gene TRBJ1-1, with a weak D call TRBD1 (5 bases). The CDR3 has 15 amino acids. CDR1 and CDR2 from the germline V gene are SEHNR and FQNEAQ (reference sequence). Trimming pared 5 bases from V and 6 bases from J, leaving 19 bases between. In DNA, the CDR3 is TGTGCCAGCAGCCCCTACCAACTGGGGCCCGCTGAAGCTTTCTTT. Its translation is CASSPYQLGPAEAFF.

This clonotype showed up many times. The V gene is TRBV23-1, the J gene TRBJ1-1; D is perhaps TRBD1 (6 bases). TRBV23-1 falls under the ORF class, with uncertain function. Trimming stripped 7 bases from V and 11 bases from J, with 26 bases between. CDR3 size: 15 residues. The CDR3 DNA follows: TGCGCCAGCATCCCAATGGGGGGGCGACAGTTGGTGGCTTTCTTT. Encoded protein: CASIPMGGRQLVAFF.

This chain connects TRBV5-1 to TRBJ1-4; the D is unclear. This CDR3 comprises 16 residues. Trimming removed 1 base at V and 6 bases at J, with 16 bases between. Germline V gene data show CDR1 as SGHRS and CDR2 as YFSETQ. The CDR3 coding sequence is TGCGCCAGCAGCTTGAAAGCCTCTTTGAGTGATGAAAAACTGTTTTTT. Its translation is CASSLKASLSDEKLFF.

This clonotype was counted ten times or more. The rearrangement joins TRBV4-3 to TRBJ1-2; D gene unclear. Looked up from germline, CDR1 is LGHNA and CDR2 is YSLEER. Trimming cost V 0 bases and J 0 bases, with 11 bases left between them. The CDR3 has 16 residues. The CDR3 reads CASSQDRAAANYGYTF. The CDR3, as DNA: TGCGCCAGCAGCCAAGATCGGGCAGCAGCTAACTATGGCTACACCTTC.

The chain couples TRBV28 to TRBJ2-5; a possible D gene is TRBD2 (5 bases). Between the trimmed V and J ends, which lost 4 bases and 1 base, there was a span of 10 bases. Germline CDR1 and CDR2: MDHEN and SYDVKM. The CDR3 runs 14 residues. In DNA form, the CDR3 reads TGTGCCAGCAGTTCGCCGGGGATCCAAGAGACCCAGTACTTC. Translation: CASSSPGIQETQYF.

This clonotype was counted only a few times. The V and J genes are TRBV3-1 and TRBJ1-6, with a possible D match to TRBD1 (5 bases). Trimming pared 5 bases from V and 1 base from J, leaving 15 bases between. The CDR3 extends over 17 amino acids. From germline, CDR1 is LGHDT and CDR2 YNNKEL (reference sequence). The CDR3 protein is CASSARSGGSYNSPLHF. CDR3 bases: TGTGCCAGCAGCGCCCGTTCGGGGGGATCCTATAATTCACCCCTCCACTTT.

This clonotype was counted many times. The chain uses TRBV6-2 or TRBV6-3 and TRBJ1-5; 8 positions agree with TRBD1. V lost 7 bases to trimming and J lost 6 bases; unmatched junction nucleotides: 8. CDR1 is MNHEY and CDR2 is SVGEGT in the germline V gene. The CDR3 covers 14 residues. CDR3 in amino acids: CASTGGQEVQPQHF. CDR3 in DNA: TGTGCCAGCACTGGGGGACAGGAAGTTCAGCCCCAGCATTTT.

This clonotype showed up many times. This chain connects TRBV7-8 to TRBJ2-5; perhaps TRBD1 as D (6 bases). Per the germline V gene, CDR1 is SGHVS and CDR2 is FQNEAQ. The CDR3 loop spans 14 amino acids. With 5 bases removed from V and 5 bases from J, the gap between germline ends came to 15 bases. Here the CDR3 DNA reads TGTGCCAGCAGCCCACCGACAGGCATGGAGACCCAGTACTTC. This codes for CASSPPTGMETQYF.

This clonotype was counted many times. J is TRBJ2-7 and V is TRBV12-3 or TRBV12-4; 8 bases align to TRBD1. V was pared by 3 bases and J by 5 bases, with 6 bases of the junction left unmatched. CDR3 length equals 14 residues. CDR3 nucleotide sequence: TGTGCCAGCAGTTTTACAGGGGGTAGCGACGAGCAGTACTTC. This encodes CASSFTGGSDEQYF.